These 21 T cell receptor beta chains came from one sample sequenced in a study of CD8 T cells in Susac syndrome. The RNA input was roughly 0.45 to 1 ug, and it was reverse transcribed with random hexamers. TCRdb reprocessed the immunoSEQ multiplex PCR reads via MiXCR and lists one record per CDR3 protein. Of 170,000 or so distinct CDR3 sequences listed, 95% to 96% are singletons. Sequenced input: CD4+ T cells from PBMCs. The receptor set was obtained from a human donor with Susac syndrome.

V usage is TRBV28 and J usage is TRBJ1-5; D ambiguous. Trimming cost V 2 bases and J 11 bases, with 10 bases left between them. The CDR3 totals 12 residues. CDR1 is MDHEN, CDR2 SYDVKM, per germline. This CDR3 reads CASSLQSLTQHF. In DNA, the CDR3 is TGTGCCAGCAGTTTACAGAGCCTAACCCAGCATTTT.

In DNA form, the CDR3 reads TGTGCCACCAGCAGGGGACTTCTCTACAATGAGCAGTTCTTC. Translation: CATSRGLLYNEQFF. The gene calls are TRBV15 and TRBJ2-1, with a tentative D call TRBD2 (6 bases). Trimming took off 3 bases at V and 3 bases at J, with 9 bases between the two ends. CDR3 size: 14 residues. Germline lookup yields CDR1 LNHNV and CDR2 YYDKDF (reference sequence).

The chain employs TRBV30 and TRBJ2-2; D is undetermined. This CDR3 is 10 amino acids long. Germline V gives CDR1 GTSNPN, CDR2 SVGIG (reference sequence). The V and J ends lost 6 bases and 5 bases respectively, with 4 bases between them. CDR3 loop: CACRTGELFF. For the CDR3, the DNA is TGTGCCTGTAGGACCGGGGAGCTGTTTTTT.

V usage is TRBV6-1 and J usage is TRBJ2-1; 8 bases agree with TRBD2. Germline CDR1 reads MNHNS; CDR2 reads SASEGT. V shed 4 bases, J shed 2 bases, and the junction held 4 bases outside the gene matches. The CDR3 has 15 amino acids. The CDR3 loop reads CASSGAAGAYNEQFF. The DNA for the CDR3 is TGTGCCAGCAGTGGGGCAGCGGGAGCCTACAATGAGCAGTTCTTC.

The gene calls are TRBV5-1 and TRBJ2-6, with no clear D. Trimming left V 4 bases short and J 2 bases short, with 7 bases between. CDR3 length: 14 amino acids. Germline loops: CDR1 SGHRS, CDR2 YFSETQ. The CDR3 sequence: CASSRETGANVLTF. For the CDR3, the DNA is TGCGCCAGCAGCAGGGAAACTGGGGCCAACGTCCTGACTTTC.

This clonotype came up once. The chain recombines TRBV2 with TRBJ1-2, with a possible D match to TRBD1 (6 bases). Per germline, CDR1 SNHLY and CDR2 FYNNEI. The CDR3 has 14 residues. V dropped 6 bases and J dropped 2 bases, with 13 bases sitting between them. In DNA form, the CDR3 reads TGTGCCAGCAGCCACGACAGGCTAAACTATGGCTACACCTTC. Translated, it gives CASSHDRLNYGYTF.

The J gene is TRBJ2-4, the V gene TRBV4-1; tentatively, D is TRBD2 (5 bases). Germline CDR1 MGHRA, CDR2 YSYEKL. Deletions cut 1 base from V and 1 base from J, with 11 bases between. CDR3 length: 16 amino acids. The chain's CDR3 is CASSQGDGVAKNIQYF. CDR3 bases: TGCGCCAGCAGCCAAGGCGACGGGGTGGCCAAAAACATTCAGTACTTC.

V gene TRBV28 combines with J gene TRBJ2-4; D may be TRBD2 (6 bases). The CDR3 length is 12 residues. Between the trimmed V and J ends, which lost 5 bases and 9 bases, there was a span of 11 bases. Germline lookup yields CDR1 MDHEN and CDR2 SYDVKM. The CDR3 loop is CASSPVGGIQYF. The CDR3 nucleotides are TGTGCCAGCAGTCCCGTCGGGGGCATTCAGTACTTC. Full variable domain (outside the CDR3, taken from reference TRBV28 and TRBJ2-4): DVKVTQSSRYLVKRTGEKVFLECVQDMDHENMFWYRQDPGLGLRLIYFSYDVKMKEKGDIPEGYSVSREKKERFSLILESASTNQTSMYLCASSPVGGIQYFGAGTRLSVL.

This chain links TRBV6-4 with TRBJ2-3, with 7 bases lining up with TRBD2. Germline V gene data show CDR1 as MRHNA and CDR2 as SNTAGT. The CDR3 has 15 amino acids. J gave up 3 bases and V 6 bases, and 9 bases lay outside the gene matches. The CDR3 spells CASSDSSGGTDTQYF. The CDR3 DNA sequence: TGTGCCAGCAGCGATTCTAGCGGAGGGACAGATACGCAGTATTTT.

Only one count was recorded for this clonotype. The chain carries TRBV29-1 and TRBJ2-7; TRBD2 aligns across 11 bases. This CDR3 has 14 residues. CDR1 and CDR2 from the germline V gene are SQVTM and ANQGSEA. V trimming: 5 bases; J trimming: 2 bases; junction bases outside the gene matches: 5. The DNA for the CDR3 is TGCAGCGTTATGACTAGCGGGGTAACCTACGAGCAGTACTTC. This gives the protein CSVMTSGVTYEQYF.

This chain uses TRBV12-3 or TRBV12-4 with TRBJ1-5, with a possible D match to TRBD1 (6 bases). The CDR3 has 14 residues. V was trimmed by 6 bases and J by 4 bases, leaving 13 bases between them. CDR3 in amino acids: CASRLDSANQPQHF. The DNA of the CDR3 is TGTGCCAGCAGGCTGGACAGTGCAAATCAGCCCCAGCATTTT.

This sequence joins TRBV30 and TRBJ2-3; D is possibly TRBD1 or TRBD2 (6 bases each). The ends were cut back, 3 bases at V and 10 bases at J, with 11 bases in the middle. The germline V gene has CDR1 GTSNPN and CDR2 SVGIG (reference sequence). The CDR3 runs 11 residues. For the CDR3, the DNA is TGTGCCTGGAGCAGTAGGGGGGCGCAGTATTTT. This codes for CAWSSRGAQYF.

The chain carries TRBV12-3 or TRBV12-4 and TRBJ2-7; no firm D call. This CDR3 spans 13 amino acids. With 5 bases removed from V and 4 bases from J, the gap between germline ends came to 12 bases. CDR3 residues: CASSGGVEYEQYF. CDR3 nucleotides: TGTGCCAGCAGTGGCGGTGTGGAGTACGAGCAGTACTTC.

This clonotype was counted once. The V and J genes are TRBV7-9 and TRBJ2-5, with 12 nucleotides matching TRBD1. The CDR3 consists of 15 residues. After removal of 3 bases from V and 5 bases from J, the junction contained 4 bases not matched to a gene. Germline loops: CDR1 SEHNR, CDR2 FQNEAQ (reference sequence). The CDR3 sequence: CASSFGTGGVETQYF. The DNA for the CDR3 is TGTGCCAGCAGCTTCGGGACAGGGGGCGTGGAGACCCAGTACTTC.

The rearrangement joins TRBV7-2 to TRBJ2-3, with 15 positions matching TRBD2. CDR3 length: 16 amino acids. The V and J ends lost 3 bases and 3 bases, in that order; junction bases with no gene match: 1. CDR1 and CDR2 from the germline V gene are SGHTA and FQGNSA. The CDR3 region has the DNA TGTGCCAGCAGCTTTGGGACTAGCGGGGGGACAGATACGCAGTATTTT. Amino acids: CASSFGTSGGTDTQYF. Based on the CDR3 plus reference TRBV7-2 and TRBJ2-3, the full variable domain is GAGVSQSPSNKVTEKGKDVELRCDPISGHTALYWYRQSLGQGLEFLIYFQGNSAPDKSGLPSDRFSAERTGGSVSTLTIQRTQQEDSAVYLCASSFGTSGGTDTQYFGPGTRLTVL.

This chain links TRBV20-1 with TRBJ1-2; tentatively, D is TRBD1 (6 bases). The ends were cut back, 5 bases at V and 8 bases at J, with 18 bases in the middle. The CDR3 has 13 residues. Germline assignment: CDR1 DFQATT and CDR2 SNEGSKA (reference sequence). The CDR3 reads CSACIWGHRGYTF. Here the CDR3 DNA reads TGCAGTGCTTGCATCTGGGGGCATCGAGGCTACACCTTC.

This chain links TRBV7-8 with TRBJ2-7; D is undetermined. The CDR3 has 17 residues. V shed 1 base and J shed 0 bases, with 16 bases lying between them. Germline values: CDR1 SGHVS, CDR2 FQNEAQ. CDR3 sequence: CASSLVWSRIGSYEQYF. CDR3 sequence (DNA): TGTGCCAGCAGCTTAGTGTGGTCGCGGATCGGCTCCTACGAGCAGTACTTC.

The rearrangement links TRBV6-1 to TRBJ2-4, with D possibly being TRBD2 (6 bases). The V and J ends lost 1 base and 3 bases respectively, with 16 bases between them. The CDR3 has 17 residues. Germline loops: CDR1 MNHNS, CDR2 SASEGT. CDR3 amino acids: CASSEGLRDYFKNIQYF. DNA of the CDR3: TGTGCCAGCAGTGAAGGTTTGCGGGATTATTTCAAAAACATTCAGTACTTC.

A word on this clonotype: Germline is not matched at one junction end, which may reflect a read error. This chain connects TRBV20-1 to TRBJ2-3; D is perhaps TRBD1 (5 bases). This CDR3 is 10 amino acids long. Germline values: CDR1 DFQATT, CDR2 SNEGSKA (reference sequence). The CDR3 DNA is TGCAGTGTTGGGGCCAGTAATGTAAATTTT. This codes for CSVGASNVNF.

The V gene is TRBV20-1, the J gene TRBJ2-7, with 9 nucleotides matching TRBD1. The CDR3 loop spans 17 amino acids. CDR1 is DFQATT and CDR2 is SNEGSKA in the germline V gene (reference sequence). The J segment lost 5 bases and the V segment lost 1 base, leaving 15 bases of the junction unmatched. DNA of the CDR3: TGCAGTGCTAGAGGGGCGGGACAGGGCATCCCGCTGAACGAGCAGTACTTC. Protein sequence: CSARGAGQGIPLNEQYF.

V and J are TRBV29-1 and TRBJ2-3; TRBD2 is a possible D gene (6 bases). Germline CDR1 is SQVTM and CDR2 is ANQGSEA. The V and J ends lost 6 bases and 4 bases respectively, with 14 bases between them. The CDR3 is 13 amino acids. The CDR3 spells CSVLLPSADTQYF. The CDR3 coding sequence is TGCAGCGTCCTACTACCTAGCGCAGATACGCAGTATTTT.